These 8 T cell receptor beta chains were all obtained from the same sample, sequenced in a study of blood T cell repertoires in COVID-19. Clones were sequenced by immunoSEQ multiplex PCR, and TCRdb holds only the in-frame ones, with some missing. The sample has some 490,000 clones; around 85% are singletons. Specimen: PBMCs or T cells enriched from blood (not recorded which). The receptors were sampled from a woman aged 55-75 years who had recovered from COVID-19.

The chain combines TRBV10-3 with TRBJ1-1; maybe TRBD1 (6 bases). This CDR3 spans 15 amino acids. V was trimmed by 2 bases and J by 4 bases, leaving 14 bases between them. Germline V gene lookup returns CDR1 ENHRY and CDR2 SYGVKD. CDR3 residues: CAISEVDRRTTEAFF. The DNA of the CDR3 is TGTGCCATCAGTGAGGTTGACAGGCGGACCACTGAAGCTTTCTTT.

The V and J genes are TRBV15 and TRBJ1-5, with unresolved D. Germline V gene sequence: CDR1 LNHNV, CDR2 YYDKDF (reference sequence). The CDR3 sequence is 13 residues long. The V end was cut by 3 bases, the J end by 3 bases, with 6 bases between. CDR3 coding DNA: TGTGCCACCAGCAGGAGAGACAATCAGCCCCAGCATTTT. Translation gives CATSRRDNQPQHF. Full variable domain (missing parts from reference TRBV15 and TRBJ1-5): DAMVIQNPRYQVTQFGKPVTLSCSQTLNHNVMYWYQQKSSQAPKLLFHYYDKDFNNEADTPDNFQSRRPNTSFCFLDIRSPGLGDTAMYLCATSRRDNQPQHFGDGTRLSIL.

V gene TRBV23-1 combines with J gene TRBJ2-5; a possible D gene is TRBD1 (6 bases). TRBV23-1 is flagged as an ORF with uncertain function. The CDR3 covers 12 residues. Trimming took off 8 bases at V and 3 bases at J, with 10 bases between the two ends. The CDR3 DNA reads TGCGCCAGCCCGACAGGTAAAGAGACCCAGTACTTC. Translated: CASPTGKETQYF.

V gene TRBV19 combines with J gene TRBJ2-3; D may be TRBD2 (6 bases). The CDR3 consists of 15 residues. Deletions cut 5 bases from V and 1 base from J, with 13 bases between. The germline gives CDR1 LNHDA, CDR2 SQIVND (reference sequence). The CDR3 nucleotides read TGTGCCAGTAGTTCCCACACGGGGGGCACAGATACGCAGTATTTT. Translating it yields CASSSHTGGTDTQYF.

This chain uses TRBV6-6 with TRBJ2-7; TRBD2 is a possible D gene (6 bases). Per germline, CDR1 MNHNY and CDR2 SVGAGI (reference sequence). The CDR3 is 14 amino acids. V lost 6 bases and J 6 bases, leaving 18 bases between the germline ends. CDR3 nucleotide sequence: TGTGCCAGCAGACCCACCGGGGCCGGGGGCGAGCAGTACGTC. Its protein is CASRPTGAGGEQYV.

This clone showed up just once. The J gene is TRBJ1-2, the V gene TRBV23-1; 7 nucleotides line up with TRBD1. TRBV23-1 carries the ORF label, with uncertain function. Trimming took 0 bases from V and 6 from J; bases not matched to a gene: 7. The CDR3 extends over 15 amino acids. CDR3 sequence reads: CASSQSADRDHGYTF. CDR3 coding DNA: TGCGCCAGCAGTCAATCGGCAGACAGGGATCATGGCTACACCTTC.

The chain combines TRBV7-8 with TRBJ1-2; D uncertain. V gave up 1 base and J gave up 4 bases, with 16 bases separating them. CDR3 length: 16 residues. Germline CDR1 SGHVS, CDR2 FQNEAQ. The CDR3 DNA is TGTGCCAGCAGCTTAGAAGGTGCGGGATCAGGCTATGGCTACACCTTC. Amino acid sequence: CASSLEGAGSGYGYTF.

This sequence joins TRBV3-1 (or the pseudogene TRBV3-2) and TRBJ1-6; D not resolved. V was trimmed by 4 bases and J by 14 bases, leaving 12 bases between them. This CDR3 comprises 12 residues. Germline V gives CDR1 LGHDT, CDR2 YNNKEL (reference sequence). As DNA, the CDR3 is TGTGCCAGCAGCCGCAGTCGGAGCTCCCTCCACTTT. Its protein product is CASSRSRSSLHF.